This entry lists 27 T cell receptor beta chains sequenced from one sample in a study of T cell responses to AZD1222 COVID-19 vaccine. TCRdb keeps only in-frame clones here, not all; method: immunoSEQ multiplex PCR. The table has about 97,000 clones, about 89% seen once. This sample comprised peripheral blood, obtained on day 0 of AZD1222 vaccination. These receptors all stem from an adult in good health.

This sequence joins TRBV5-4 and TRBJ2-3; D not resolved. The CDR3 contains 16 residues. The V gene's germline CDR1 is SGHNT and CDR2 YYREEE (reference sequence). Trimming removed 4 bases from V and 2 bases from J, with 17 bases in between. The CDR3 region is CASSTTAWSPTDTQYF. The CDR3 nucleotides read TGTGCCAGCAGCACCACAGCCTGGAGCCCCACAGATACGCAGTATTTT. The full variable domain, with the rest looked up from reference TRBV5-4 and TRBJ2-3, is ETGVTQSPTHLIKTRGQQVTLRCSSQSGHNTVSWYQQALGQGPQFIFQYYREEENGRGNFPPRFSGLQFPNYSSELNVNALELDDSALYLCASSTTAWSPTDTQYFGPGTRLTVL.

The V call is TRBV3-1 (or the pseudogene TRBV3-2), the J call TRBJ2-2, with TRBD2 as a possible D gene (5 bases). This CDR3 region has 14 residues. V was cut by 4 bases and J by 4 bases, with 10 bases left in between. The germline V gene has CDR1 LGHDT and CDR2 YNNKEL (reference sequence). The DNA for the CDR3 is TGTGCCAGCAGCCTTGACTACTGCACCGGGGAGCTGTTTTTT. This translates into CASSLDYCTGELFF.

The rearrangement uses TRBV28 and TRBJ2-3; 10 bases are a match to TRBD2. The V segment lost 10 bases and the J segment 0 bases; nucleotides outside the gene matches: 10. CDR1 is MDHEN and CDR2 is SYDVKM in the germline V gene. There are 16 residues in the CDR3. CDR3 amino acids: CATIRTSGRSTDTQYF. The DNA of the CDR3 is TGTGCCACCATACGGACTAGCGGAAGGAGCACAGATACGCAGTATTTT.

The chain combines TRBV9 with TRBJ2-5; no clear D. This CDR3 region has 13 residues. The V end lost 3 bases, the J end lost 5 bases, and 11 bases lay between the germline ends. Germline V gene lookup returns CDR1 SGDLS and CDR2 YYNGEE. CDR3 nucleotide sequence: TGTGCCAGCAGCGCCGTCTTAGGGGAGACCCAGTACTTC. As protein: CASSAVLGETQYF. The full variable domain, with the rest looked up from reference TRBV9 and TRBJ2-5, is DSGVTQTPKHLITATGQRVTLRCSPRSGDLSVYWYQQSLDQGLQFLIQYYNGEERAKGNILERFSAQQFPDLHSELNLSSLELGDSALYFCASSAVLGETQYFGPGTRLLVL.

This chain joins TRBV6-6 and TRBJ1-5; D ambiguous. The CDR3 consists of 15 residues. Between the trimmed V and J ends, which lost 6 bases and 0 bases, there was a span of 12 bases. Per germline, CDR1 MNHNY and CDR2 SVGAGI (reference sequence). The CDR3 nucleotides are TGTGCCAGCAGACTCGGGCGGGCTAGCAATCAGCCCCAGCATTTT. It is translated as CASRLGRASNQPQHF.

The chain employs TRBV5-5 and TRBJ1-2; D is ambiguous. This CDR3 has 14 residues. Trimming stripped 0 bases from V and 7 bases from J, with 13 bases between. Germline values: CDR1 SGHKS, CDR2 YYEKEE (reference sequence). In nucleotides, the CDR3 is TGTGCCAGCAGCTTGGCCGAAAGGGTAGCTGGCTACACCTTC. It codes for CASSLAERVAGYTF.

The chain carries TRBV6-5 and TRBJ1-5, with D perhaps TRBD1 (5 bases). The germline V gene has CDR1 MNHEY and CDR2 SVGAGI. Between the trimmed V and J ends, which lost 0 bases and 7 bases, there was a span of 13 bases. The CDR3 sequence is 15 residues long. CDR3 sequence: CASSYSGQLSQPQHF. For the CDR3, the DNA is TGTGCCAGCAGTTACTCGGGGCAGTTAAGCCAGCCCCAGCATTTT.

This clone was detected only once. The gene calls are TRBV6-2 or TRBV6-3 and TRBJ1-4, with a weak D call TRBD1 (5 bases). Germline lookup yields CDR1 MNHEY and CDR2 SVGEGT. With 2 bases removed from V and 8 bases from J, the gap between germline ends came to 9 bases. The CDR3 sequence is 13 residues long. The CDR3 bases are TGTGCCAGCAGTTACGGCCAGGGAGAAAAACTGTTTTTT. Its protein is CASSYGQGEKLFF.

The chain is built from TRBV5-1 and TRBJ1-6; 7 bases match TRBD1. J was trimmed by 7 bases and V by 4 bases; bases with no gene match: 11. CDR3 length equals 16 residues. Germline assignment: CDR1 SGHRS and CDR2 YFSETQ. This CDR3 is CASSPNLQGRNSPLHF. The CDR3 DNA reads as TGCGCCAGCAGCCCCAACCTACAGGGGCGGAATTCACCCCTCCACTTT.

J is TRBJ2-3 and V is TRBV19; D unclear. The CDR3 loop spans 15 amino acids. V was shortened by 0 bases and J by 1 base, with 8 bases between the two germline ends. Germline lookup yields CDR1 LNHDA and CDR2 SQIVND (reference sequence). The CDR3 loop is CASSIDRIGTDTQYF. For the CDR3, the DNA is TGTGCCAGTAGTATAGACCGGATCGGCACAGATACGCAGTATTTT.

The CDR3 DNA sequence: TGTGCCAGCAGTTTAGAAGGGGGAGAGACCCAGTACTTC. The encoded protein is CASSLEGGETQYF. The genes are TRBV28 and TRBJ2-5; the D gene is possibly TRBD1 (6 bases). Trimming removed 2 bases at V and 4 bases at J, with 8 bases between. Germline-derived CDR1 and CDR2 are MDHEN and SYDVKM. The CDR3 consists of 13 residues.

The rearrangement joins TRBV6-6 to TRBJ1-2; the D gene is possibly TRBD1 (6 bases). The ends were cut back, 6 bases at V and 3 bases at J, with 17 bases in the middle. Germline V gives CDR1 MNHNY, CDR2 SVGAGI (reference sequence). CDR3 length: 15 residues. CDR3 DNA sequence: TGTGCCAGCAGCCCCGGGGGGGCGGCGTACTATGGCTACACCTTC. It is translated as CASSPGGAAYYGYTF.

V is TRBV7-2 and J is TRBJ2-5; TRBD2 matches at 9 bases. With V trimmed by 5 bases and J by 8 bases, 15 bases remained unmatched. The CDR3 is 16 residues long. Germline V gives CDR1 SGHTA, CDR2 FQGNSA. CDR3 in amino acids: CASSPAGGGARGTQYF. The DNA of the CDR3 is TGTGCCAGCAGCCCCGCGGGAGGGGGGGCAAGGGGAACCCAGTACTTC.

This clone is a singleton in its sample. The J gene is TRBJ2-3, the V gene TRBV5-1; maybe TRBD2 (5 bases). The V gene lost 3 bases and the J gene lost 6 bases, with 17 bases spanning the gap. This CDR3 spans 15 amino acids. Germline V gene sequence: CDR1 SGHRS, CDR2 YFSETQ. The CDR3 loop is CASSSITRAGDTQYF. CDR3 nucleotides: TGCGCCAGCAGCTCCATAACTAGGGCCGGGGATACGCAGTATTTT. The complete variable domain, with remaining parts taken from reference TRBV5-1 and TRBJ2-3, reads KAGVTQTPRYLIKTRGQQVTLSCSPISGHRSVSWYQQTPGQGLQFLFEYFSETQRNKGNFPGRFSGRQFSNSRSEMNVSTLELGDSALYLCASSSITRAGDTQYFGPGTRLTVL.

The chain couples TRBV9 to TRBJ1-3, with unresolved D. Trimming removed 3 bases at V and 0 bases at J, with 10 bases between. This CDR3 is built from 15 residues. CDR1 is SGDLS, CDR2 YYNGEE, per germline. This chain's CDR3 is CASSAQQSSGNTIYF. The DNA for the CDR3 is TGTGCCAGCAGCGCGCAACAGAGCTCTGGAAACACCATATATTTT.

The chain uses TRBV5-1 and TRBJ2-1, with 8 bases fitting TRBD2. Per germline, CDR1 SGHRS and CDR2 YFSETQ. The CDR3 consists of 13 residues. The J segment lost 10 bases and the V segment lost 7 bases, leaving 10 bases of the junction unmatched. The CDR3 spells CASETLPGGEQFF. In nucleotides, the CDR3 is TGCGCCAGCGAGACCCTCCCGGGGGGGGAGCAGTTCTTC.

This sequence joins TRBV30 and TRBJ1-2; D remains ambiguous. Germline assignment: CDR1 GTSNPN and CDR2 SVGIG (reference sequence). The CDR3 is made up of 13 amino acids. Deletions cut 1 base from V and 4 bases from J, with 10 bases between. The CDR3 loop reads CAWSAPDRYGYTF. DNA of the CDR3: TGTGCCTGGAGTGCCCCCGACCGCTATGGCTACACCTTC. The entire variable domain, with the rest obtained from reference TRBV30 and TRBJ1-2, is as follows: SQTIHQWPATLVQPVGSPLSLECTVEGTSNPNLYWYRQAAGRGLQLLFYSVGIGQISSEVPQNLSASRPQDRQFILSSKKLLLSDSGFYLCAWSAPDRYGYTFGSGTRLTVV.

This clone has a single count. The V gene is TRBV7-9, the J gene TRBJ2-7; a weak D match, TRBD2 (5 bases). This CDR3 region has 13 residues. Germline lookup yields CDR1 SEHNR and CDR2 FQNEAQ (reference sequence). V was cut by 11 bases and J by 3 bases, with 17 bases left in between. CDR3: CAGGRPGIYEQYF. CDR3 in DNA: TGTGCCGGTGGGCGGCCGGGGATCTACGAGCAGTACTTC.

The J gene is TRBJ1-5, the V gene TRBV7-2, with TRBD1 identical over 8 bases. Unmatched junction bases numbered 6, after V lost 8 bases and J lost 6 bases. Germline V gene data show CDR1 as SGHTA and CDR2 as FQGNSA. The CDR3 loop spans 13 amino acids. The CDR3 DNA reads TGTGCCAGCCAGGGGGCCCAGGGTCAGCCCCAGCATTTT. This codes for CASQGAQGQPQHF. Full variable domain (rest looked up from reference TRBV7-2 and TRBJ1-5): GAGVSQSPSNKVTEKGKDVELRCDPISGHTALYWYRQSLGQGLEFLIYFQGNSAPDKSGLPSDRFSAERTGGSVSTLTIQRTQQEDSAVYLCASQGAQGQPQHFGDGTRLSIL.

The gene calls are TRBV18 and TRBJ1-6; no clear D gene. Per germline, CDR1 KGHSH and CDR2 LQKENI. Trimming pared 3 bases from V and 10 bases from J, leaving 19 bases between. This CDR3 comprises 16 residues. The CDR3 sequence: CASSPLRGPLGSPLHF. The CDR3 nucleotides read TGTGCCAGCTCACCCCTGCGTGGACCTCTCGGGTCACCCCTCCACTTT. The full variable domain, in which reference TRBV18 and TRBJ1-6 provide the parts outside the CDR3, is NAGVMQNPRHLVRRRGQEARLRCSPMKGHSHVYWYRQLPEEGLKFMVYLQKENIIDESGMPKERFSAEFPKEGPSILRIQQVVRGDSAAYFCASSPLRGPLGSPLHFGNGTRLTVT.

This clone showed up just a few times. The genes are TRBV12-3 or TRBV12-4 and TRBJ1-4, with D possibly matching TRBD1 (5 bases). Trimming cost V 11 bases and J 7 bases, with 17 bases left between them. The CDR3 length is 13 residues. The CDR3 sequence is CASQRAGFEKLFF. CDR3 sequence (DNA): TGTGCCTCCCAAAGGGCAGGGTTTGAAAAACTGTTTTTT.

This clone was seen only once. The chain is built from TRBV12-3 or TRBV12-4 and TRBJ2-7, with TRBD1 as a possible D gene (5 bases). Trimming pared 7 bases from V and 2 bases from J, leaving 6 bases between. The CDR3 runs to 11 residues. The CDR3 DNA reads as TGTGCCAGCAAGGGGACCTACGAGCAGTACTTC. This translates into CASKGTYEQYF.

This chain joins TRBV5-1 and TRBJ1-3; D is unresolved. The CDR3 loop spans 15 amino acids. Germline V CDR1 and CDR2: SGHRS, YFSETQ. Trimming removed 0 bases from V and 0 bases from J, with 7 bases in between. In DNA form, the CDR3 reads TGCGCCAGCAGCTTGGACCCAGACTCTGGAAACACCATATATTTT. Translated, it gives CASSLDPDSGNTIYF. The complete variable domain, with remaining parts taken from reference TRBV5-1 and TRBJ1-3, reads KAGVTQTPRYLIKTRGQQVTLSCSPISGHRSVSWYQQTPGQGLQFLFEYFSETQRNKGNFPGRFSGRQFSNSRSEMNVSTLELGDSALYLCASSLDPDSGNTIYFGEGSWLTVV.

This clone was detected only once. J is TRBJ2-5 and V is TRBV14; 10 nucleotides agree with TRBD1. The germline V gene has CDR1 SGHDN and CDR2 FVKESK. Trimming cost V 3 bases and J 5 bases; bases outside gene matches: 9. This CDR3 comprises 16 residues. CDR3 DNA sequence: TGTGCCAGCAGCCACATGACAGGGGGCCCCCGGGAGACCCAGTACTTC. This encodes CASSHMTGGPRETQYF. The full variable domain, with the rest looked up from reference TRBV14 and TRBJ2-5, is EAGVTQFPSHSVIEKGQTVTLRCDPISGHDNLYWYRRVMGKEIKFLLHFVKESKQDESGMPNNRFLAERTGGTYSTLKVQPAELEDSGVYFCASSHMTGGPRETQYFGPGTRLLVL.

V is TRBV3-1 (or the pseudogene TRBV3-2) and J is TRBJ2-3, with D unclear. Germline V CDR1 and CDR2: LGHDT, YNNKEL (reference sequence). This CDR3 is built from 12 residues. Between the trimmed V and J ends, which lost 3 bases and 3 bases, there was a span of 4 bases. Written as DNA, the CDR3 is TGTGCCAGCAGCCAGATTACAGATACGCAGTATTTT. Protein sequence: CASSQITDTQYF.

The genes are TRBV4-3 and TRBJ2-6, with D possibly called TRBD1 or TRBD2 (5 bases each). Germline V lookup: CDR1 LGHNA, CDR2 YSLEER. Trimming shortened V by 0 bases and J by 0 bases, and 12 bases separated the two germline ends. The CDR3 has 18 amino acids. The DNA of the CDR3 is TGCGCCAGCAGCCAAGACGGGACCTGGGGCTCTGGGGCCAACGTCCTGACTTTC. Translation gives CASSQDGTWGSGANVLTF.

The chain recombines TRBV6-5 with TRBJ1-2; D remains ambiguous. CDR3 length: 12 amino acids. Between the trimmed V and J ends, which lost 10 bases and 7 bases, there was a span of 16 bases. Germline V gene sequence: CDR1 MNHEY, CDR2 SVGAGI. This chain's CDR3 is CATKPGESGYTF. CDR3 nucleotides: TGTGCCACTAAACCCGGGGAGTCTGGCTACACCTTC.